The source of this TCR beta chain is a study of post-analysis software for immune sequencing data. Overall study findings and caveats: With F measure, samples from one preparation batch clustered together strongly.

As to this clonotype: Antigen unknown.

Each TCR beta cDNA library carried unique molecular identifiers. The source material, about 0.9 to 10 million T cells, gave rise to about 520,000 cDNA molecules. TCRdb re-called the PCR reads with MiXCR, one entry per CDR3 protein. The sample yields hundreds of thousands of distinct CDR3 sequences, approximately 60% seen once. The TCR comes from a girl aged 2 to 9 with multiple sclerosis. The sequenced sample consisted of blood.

The CDR3 reads CASSQAEDTQYF. The CDR3, as DNA: TGCGCCAGCAGCCAGGCGGAGGATACGCAGTATTTT. The rearrangement uses TRBV4-1 and TRBJ2-3; D gene uncertain. Germline loops: CDR1 MGHRA, CDR2 YSYEKL. The CDR3 is 12 residues long. V shed 3 bases and J shed 6 bases, with 7 bases lying between them.